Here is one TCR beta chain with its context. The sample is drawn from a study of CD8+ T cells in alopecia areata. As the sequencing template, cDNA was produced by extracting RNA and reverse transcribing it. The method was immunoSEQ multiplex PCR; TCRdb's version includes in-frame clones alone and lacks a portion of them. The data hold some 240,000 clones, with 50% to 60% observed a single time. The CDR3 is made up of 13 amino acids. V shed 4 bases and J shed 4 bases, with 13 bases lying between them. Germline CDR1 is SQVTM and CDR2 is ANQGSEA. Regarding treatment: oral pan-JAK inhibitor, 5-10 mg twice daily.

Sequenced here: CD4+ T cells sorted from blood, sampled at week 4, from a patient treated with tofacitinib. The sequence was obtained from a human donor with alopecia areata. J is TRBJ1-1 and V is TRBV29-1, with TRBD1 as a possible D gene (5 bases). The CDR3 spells CSVGQRMSTEAFF. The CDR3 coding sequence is TGCAGCGTTGGACAGCGTATGAGCACTGAAGCTTTCTTT.